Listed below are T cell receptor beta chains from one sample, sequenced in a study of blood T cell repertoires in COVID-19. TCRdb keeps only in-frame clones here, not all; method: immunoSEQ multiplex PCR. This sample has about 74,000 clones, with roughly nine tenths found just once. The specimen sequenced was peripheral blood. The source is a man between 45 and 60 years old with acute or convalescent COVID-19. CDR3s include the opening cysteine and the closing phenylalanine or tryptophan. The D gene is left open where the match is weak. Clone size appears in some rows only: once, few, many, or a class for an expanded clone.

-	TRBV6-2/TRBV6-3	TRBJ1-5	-	CASSYSPLPQGNQPQHF	TGTGCCAGCAGTTACTCGCCCCTCCCTCAGGGCAATCAGCCCCAGCATTTT
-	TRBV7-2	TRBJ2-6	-	CASSLGGPGANVLTF	TGTGCCAGCAGCTTAGGAGGGCCCGGGGCCAACGTCCTGACTTTC
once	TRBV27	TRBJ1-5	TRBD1	CASSPWTGGNSNQPQHF	TGTGCCAGCAGTCCCTGGACAGGGGGGAATAGCAATCAGCCCCAGCATTTT
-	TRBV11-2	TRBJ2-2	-	CASSLVLGSTTRAAGELFF	TGTGCCAGCAGCTTAGTATTAGGTTCGACCACCAGGGCCGCCGGGGAGCTGTTTTTT
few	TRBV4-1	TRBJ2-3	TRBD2	CASSQAGGTDTQYF	TGCGCCAGCAGCCAAGCGGGAGGAACAGATACGCAGTATTTT
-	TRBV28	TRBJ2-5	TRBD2	CASSFNGGLETQYF	TGTGCCAGCAGTTTTAACGGGGGGTTAGAGACCCAGTACTTC
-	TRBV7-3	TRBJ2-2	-	CASSLMGSGRGHNTGELFF	TGTGCCAGCAGCTTAATGGGGAGCGGCAGGGGCCATAACACCGGGGAGCTGTTTTTT
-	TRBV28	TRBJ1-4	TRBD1	CASSSSGTGDEKLFF	TGTGCCAGCAGTTCATCCGGGACAGGGGATGAAAAACTGTTTTTT
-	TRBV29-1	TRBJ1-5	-	CSVEGDSNQPQHF	TGCAGCGTTGAAGGAGATAGCAATCAGCCCCAGCATTTT
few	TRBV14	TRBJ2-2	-	CASSQGRVDTGELFF	TGTGCCAGCAGCCAAGGGCGGGTGGACACCGGGGAGCTGTTTTTT
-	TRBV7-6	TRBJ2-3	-	CASSFGGDYSDTQYF	TGTGCCAGCAGCTTTGGCGGGGATTATTCGGATACGCAGTATTTT
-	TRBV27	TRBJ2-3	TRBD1	CASRGQINTDTQYF	TGTGCCAGCAGGGGACAGATAAATACAGATACGCAGTATTTT
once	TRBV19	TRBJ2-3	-	CASVGQGFTDTQYF	TGTGCCAGTGTTGGTCAGGGCTTCACAGATACGCAGTATTTT
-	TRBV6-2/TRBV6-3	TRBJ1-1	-	CASSPRFGDTEAFF	TGTGCCAGCAGTCCGCGTTTCGGGGACACTGAAGCTTTCTTT
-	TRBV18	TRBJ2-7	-	CASSPAAYSYEQYF	TGTGCCAGCTCACCGGCAGCGTACTCCTACGAGCAGTACTTC
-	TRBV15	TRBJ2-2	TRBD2	CATSNREGPVTGELFF	TGTGCCACCAGCAACCGGGAGGGACCAGTCACCGGGGAGCTGTTTTTT
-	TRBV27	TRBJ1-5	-	CASSLVGAGGQDSNQPQHF	TGTGCCAGCAGTTTGGTGGGGGCCGGGGGGCAGGATAGCAATCAGCCCCAGCATTTT
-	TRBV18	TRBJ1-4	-	CASSPGRGATNEKLFF	TGTGCCAGCTCACCCGGAAGAGGAGCAACTAATGAAAAACTGTTTTTT
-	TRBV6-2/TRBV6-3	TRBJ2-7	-	CASSYSTGTYEQYF	TGTGCCAGCAGTTACTCGACAGGTACCTACGAGCAGTACTTC
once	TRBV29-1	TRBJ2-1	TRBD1	CSVLGPGGVSTEQFF	TGCAGCGTTTTGGGACCAGGGGGCGTATCAACCGAGCAGTTCTTC
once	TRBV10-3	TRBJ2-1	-	CAISESGQGLNNEQFF	TGTGCCATCAGTGAGTCGGGGCAGGGCCTTAACAATGAGCAGTTCTTC
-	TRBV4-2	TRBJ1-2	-	CASSQDWGGEGNRYGYTF	TGTGCCAGCAGCCAAGACTGGGGGGGTGAGGGGAATAGATATGGCTACACCTTC
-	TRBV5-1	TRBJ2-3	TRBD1	CASSPYPGQDLLSTDTQYF	TGCGCCAGCAGCCCCTACCCGGGACAGGACCTTCTGAGCACAGATACGCAGTATTTT